The rows below give T cell receptor beta chains drawn from one sample of a study of blood T cell repertoires in COVID-19. TCRdb keeps only in-frame clones here, not all; method: immunoSEQ multiplex PCR. The sample includes 100,000 to 150,000 clones, about 90% seen only once; the top ten take 3.6%. Sample: peripheral blood. The source is a woman aged 60-75 years with acute or convalescent COVID-19. Each CDR3 is given with its conserved first and last residue. Each record gives: D gene, V gene, clone size, J gene, CDR3 DNA, CDR3 protein. D genes are given only for firm matches. The size entry is marked missing in some rows and otherwise reads once, few, many or a size class.

TRBD2	TRBV27	NA	TRBJ2-1	TGTGCCAGCAGGGCCCTAGCGGGAGACGCGTCGTCCTACAATGAGCAGTTCTTC	CASRALAGDASSYNEQFF
NA	TRBV7-9	NA	TRBJ1-1	TGTGCCAGCAGCTTAGGTAAGAACACTGAAGCTTTCTTT	CASSLGKNTEAFF
NA	TRBV15	NA	TRBJ1-1	TGTGCCACCAGCACCAGGGGTCGAACTGAAGCTTTCTTT	CATSTRGRTEAFF
TRBD2	TRBV19	NA	TRBJ2-2	TGTGCCAGTAGTTCCCCCCCGGCTAGCGGGAACACCGGGGAGCTGTTTTTT	CASSSPPASGNTGELFF
TRBD1	TRBV19	NA	TRBJ2-7	TGTGCCAGTAGGACACAGGGGAAGGCCTCCTACGAGCAGTACTTC	CASRTQGKASYEQYF
TRBD1	TRBV28	NA	TRBJ2-1	TGTGCCAGCAGTTTTGAGGGGGCCCTTAACAATGAGCAGTTCTTC	CASSFEGALNNEQFF
TRBD2	TRBV6-1	NA	TRBJ2-2	TGTGCCAGCAGTGACAGCGGGAGGCCGAACACCGGGGAGCTGTTTTTT	CASSDSGRPNTGELFF
NA	TRBV6-5	few	TRBJ1-2	TGTGCCAGCAGGCCGGACAGCTACTATGGCTACACCTTC	CASRPDSYYGYTF
NA	TRBV10-3	NA	TRBJ1-2	TGTGCCATCAGTGAGGCGACAGGACCCAACTATGGCTACACCTTC	CAISEATGPNYGYTF
TRBD1	TRBV11-2	NA	TRBJ1-1	TGTGCCAGCACCTATCAATCGGGACAGGGGAACACTGAAGCTTTCTTT	CASTYQSGQGNTEAFF
TRBD1	TRBV19	once	TRBJ1-6	TGTGCCAGTAGAAGCCTCGGCACAGGGGGTAATTCACCCCTCCACTTT	CASRSLGTGGNSPLHF
TRBD2	TRBV7-2	NA	TRBJ2-1	TGTGCCAGCAGCTTAGGGACTAGCGGGGTCAATGAGCAGTTCTTC	CASSLGTSGVNEQFF
NA	TRBV3-1/TRBV3-2	NA	TRBJ2-1	TGTGCCAGCAGCCAAGTGGTTAGCAATGAGCAGTTCTTC	CASSQVVSNEQFF
NA	TRBV7-2	NA	TRBJ2-5	TGTGCCAGCAGCTTATTATCCGGGTCTCGGGGGACCCAGTACTTC	CASSLLSGSRGTQYF
NA	TRBV19	NA	TRBJ2-3	TGTGCCAGTAGTATAAGTAGCGGCACTAGCACAGATACGCAGTATTTT	CASSISSGTSTDTQYF
NA	TRBV30	NA	TRBJ1-5	TGTGCCTGGGACACAGGGATGAGCAATCAGCCCCAGCATTTT	CAWDTGMSNQPQHF
NA	TRBV24-1	NA	TRBJ2-5	TGTGCCACCAGTGACTCGACTCGACCCGCCGCCCAGTACTTC	CATSDSTRPAAQYF
NA	TRBV24-1	NA	TRBJ2-5	TGTGCCACCAGTGATGAGACAGGTGGGGAGACCCAGTACTTC	CATSDETGGETQYF
NA	TRBV10-3	NA	TRBJ2-7	TGTGCCATCACCCCGACAGAAGGGTACGAGCAGTACTTC	CAITPTEGYEQYF
NA	TRBV2	NA	TRBJ1-2	TGTGCCAGCAGTGGATTACAGGGCGACTATGGCTACACCTTC	CASSGLQGDYGYTF
TRBD2	TRBV6-5	NA	TRBJ2-1	TGTGCCAGCAGTCCCAGCGGGGGCTCCTACAATGAGCAGTTCTTC	CASSPSGGSYNEQFF
TRBD1	TRBV29-1	NA	TRBJ1-2	TGCAGCGTTGAAGTGGGAACAGGGGACTATGGCTACACCTTC	CSVEVGTGDYGYTF
TRBD2	TRBV9	few	TRBJ2-2	TGTGCCAGCAGCCGTAGTATAGCGGGAGGCCTAACCGGGGAGCTGTTTTTT	CASSRSIAGGLTGELFF
TRBD1	TRBV7-8	NA	TRBJ1-2	TGTGCCAGCAGCTTTACTACCTTGACAGGGCTTAACTATGGCTACACCTTC	CASSFTTLTGLNYGYTF
TRBD1	TRBV30	NA	TRBJ1-2	TGTGCCTGGAGTGTACAGTCAGGGGGTTGGAGTGGCTACACCTTC	CAWSVQSGGWSGYTF
TRBD2	TRBV5-1	NA	TRBJ2-1	TGCGCCAGCAGCTTGGATGTAGCGGGAGGGGGCAATGAGCAGTTCTTC	CASSLDVAGGGNEQFF
NA	TRBV5-8	NA	TRBJ1-6	TGTGCCAGCAGCCCGAGACTTCGCTCCTATAATTCACCCCTCCACTTT	CASSPRLRSYNSPLHF
TRBD1	TRBV2	NA	TRBJ1-1	TGTGCCAGCAGCTCAGACAGGGGAGATACTGAAGCTTTCTTT	CASSSDRGDTEAFF
TRBD1	TRBV28	NA	TRBJ1-5	TGTGCCAGCAGTTCCCCGACAGGGGGGGATCAGCCCCAGCATTTT	CASSSPTGGDQPQHF
TRBD1	TRBV6-1	NA	TRBJ2-6	TGTGCCAGCAGTGAAGAGGCTACCCCCCCAGGGGGTGTTGGGGCCAACGTCCTGACTTTC	CASSEEATPPGGVGANVLTF
NA	TRBV3-1/TRBV3-2	NA	TRBJ1-5	TGTGCCAGCAGCCCTTACCTAAAAATGGGGGCAGGGGGCAATCAGCCCCAGCATTTT	CASSPYLKMGAGGNQPQHF
NA	TRBV9	NA	TRBJ2-5	TGTGCCAGCAGCGGTCTCGGGGTACAAGAGACCCAGTACTTC	CASSGLGVQETQYF
NA	TRBV5-1	NA	TRBJ1-2	TGCGCCAGCAGCTTGGCCGTAGGGGCGGATGGCTACACCTTC	CASSLAVGADGYTF
NA	TRBV5-1	NA	TRBJ2-1	TGCGCCAGCAGCTTGGCGGACAGCTCCTACAATGAGCAGTTCTTC	CASSLADSSYNEQFF
NA	TRBV3-1/TRBV3-2	few	TRBJ1-5	TGTGCCAGCAGCCAAGACCCGACAGAGAATCAGCCCCAGCATTTT	CASSQDPTENQPQHF
TRBD1	TRBV10-3	NA	TRBJ1-1	TGTGCCATCAGTGAGTTTCCACAGGGGGGGACTGAAGCTTTCTTT	CAISEFPQGGTEAFF
NA	TRBV2	NA	TRBJ1-5	TGTGCCAGCAGTCCGGACGGGGACAATCAGCCCCAGCATTTT	CASSPDGDNQPQHF
TRBD1	TRBV2	NA	TRBJ1-1	TGTGCCAGAGAGACAGGGGGCGCGGGGAACACTGAAGCTTTCTTT	CARETGGAGNTEAFF